The 21 T cell receptor beta chains in this list originate from one sample, sequenced in a study of blood T cells in healthy people across ages. A second PCR, run for about 7 to 11 cycles, used a sample-barcoded 5' primer plus a J-beta primer mix. TCRdb used MiXCR to reprocess the 5' RACE reads, holding one entry per CDR3 protein. The repertoire consists of around 990,000 distinct CDR3 sequences, with about two fifths occurring once and the leading ten covering around 12%. The sequenced sample consisted of blood. These receptors were collected from a man aged 18 to 30 in good health.

A few counts support this clonotype. The chain links TRBV28 to TRBJ1-2; D may be TRBD1 (6 bases). CDR1 and CDR2 from the germline V gene are MDHEN and SYDVKM. This CDR3 is 14 amino acids long. Between the trimmed V and J ends, which lost 7 bases and 8 bases, there was a span of 20 bases. The CDR3: CASIEQGELRGYTF. The DNA for the CDR3 is TGTGCCAGCATTGAACAGGGTGAGCTTAGAGGCTACACCTTC.

V usage is TRBV6-1 and J usage is TRBJ1-2; D gene uncertain. The V and J ends lost 5 bases and 6 bases respectively, with 16 bases between them. The length of the CDR3 is 14 residues. The germline gives CDR1 MNHNS, CDR2 SASEGT. CDR3 in DNA: TGTGCCAGCAGTCAAGGAGGCGATGTTCATGGCTACACCTTC. Its protein is CASSQGGDVHGYTF.

The genes are TRBV6-2 or TRBV6-3 and TRBJ2-1; no reliable D call. V was shortened by 2 bases and J by 3 bases, with 20 bases between the two germline ends. This CDR3 has 18 amino acids. Germline values: CDR1 MNHEY, CDR2 SVGEGT. The chain's CDR3 is CASSYDPSDPRYYNEQFF. For the CDR3, the DNA is TGTGCCAGCAGTTACGATCCTTCGGACCCGAGATACTACAATGAGCAGTTCTTC.

The chain employs TRBV6-2 or TRBV6-3 and TRBJ1-1, with TRBD1 matching over 7 bases. V lost 5 bases, J lost 6 bases, and 9 bases stayed unmatched. The CDR3 has 14 residues. Germline CDR1 reads MNHEY; CDR2 reads SVGEGT. Written as DNA, the CDR3 is TGTGCCAGCAGTGGGGACAGTCGTGTCTCTGAAGCTTTCTTT. It yields the protein CASSGDSRVSEAFF.

Points on this clonotype: This could be a read error, since a much larger clone is one nucleotide away. The rearrangement links TRBV10-3 to TRBJ2-3; D not resolved. V lost 11 bases to trimming and J lost 6 bases, with 18 bases between them. CDR3 length: 13 amino acids. Looked up from germline, CDR1 is ENHRY and CDR2 is SYGVKD. The DNA of the CDR3 is TGTGCCGTCACCGATGGAAGTTCGGATACGCAGTATTTT. Translated, it gives CAVTDGSSDTQYF.

The chain combines TRBV3-1 with TRBJ1-2; possibly TRBD1 for D (6 bases). The CDR3 loop spans 13 amino acids. The V and J ends lost 5 bases and 8 bases respectively, with 15 bases between them. The germline V gene has CDR1 LGHDT and CDR2 YNNKEL (reference sequence). The CDR3, as DNA: TGTGCCAGCAGCGCAAACGGGGGCTTGGGCTACACCTTC. Protein: CASSANGGLGYTF.

This clonotype was found a few times. J is TRBJ2-3 and V is TRBV4-2; a possible D gene is TRBD2 (6 bases). The germline V gene encodes CDR1 LGHNA and CDR2 YNFKEQ. The CDR3 is 15 residues long. The V end was cut by 1 base, the J end by 4 bases, with 12 bases between. CDR3 protein: CASSQGTGGADTQYF. CDR3 bases: TGTGCCAGCAGCCAAGGGACCGGCGGGGCAGATACGCAGTATTTT.

The chain recombines TRBV27 with TRBJ1-1, with unresolved D. CDR3 length: 10 amino acids. Germline V gene sequence: CDR1 MNHEY, CDR2 SMNVEV (reference sequence). V gave up 7 bases and J gave up 7 bases, with 7 bases separating them. This CDR3 reads CASIGSEAFF. For the CDR3, the DNA is TGTGCCAGCATAGGGAGTGAAGCTTTCTTT.

V gene TRBV27 combines with J gene TRBJ2-3; possibly TRBD1 for D (5 bases). The length of the CDR3 is 14 residues. V gave up 5 bases and J gave up 2 bases, with 11 bases separating them. Germline assignment: CDR1 MNHEY and CDR2 SMNVEV (reference sequence). The CDR3 coding sequence is TGTGCCAGCAGTGTTGTGGACAACACAGATACGCAGTATTTT. This gives the protein CASSVVDNTDTQYF.

This clonotype came up a few times. The rearrangement uses TRBV4-1 and TRBJ1-5, with 9 bases that match TRBD1. The germline gives CDR1 MGHRA, CDR2 YSYEKL. V gave up 0 bases and J gave up 4 bases; unmatched junction bases: 4. This CDR3 region has 16 residues. This CDR3 reads CASSQEGQGGNQPQHF. As DNA, the CDR3 is TGCGCCAGCAGCCAAGAGGGACAGGGAGGGAATCAGCCCCAGCATTTT.

The chain links TRBV5-1 to TRBJ2-3; 8 nucleotides align to TRBD1. The CDR3 runs to 15 residues. In germline, CDR1 is SGHRS, CDR2 YFSETQ. The junction had 4 bases not matched to a gene; V was cut back by 0 bases and J by 4 bases. The CDR3 DNA follows: TGCGCCAGCAGCTTGGCACAGGGGGGAGCAGATACGCAGTATTTT. It yields the protein CASSLAQGGADTQYF.

A few counts support this clonotype. The genes are TRBV20-1 and TRBJ2-5; D unclear. Trimming cost V 5 bases and J 5 bases, with 18 bases left between them. The length of the CDR3 is 14 residues. Germline CDR1 DFQATT, CDR2 SNEGSKA (reference sequence). CDR3 protein: CSARKLDGRETQYF. As DNA, the CDR3 is TGCAGTGCTCGCAAACTTGACGGTCGGGAGACCCAGTACTTC.

In this sample, this clonotype turned up a few times. The chain recombines TRBV29-1 with TRBJ2-7; 8 bases are shared with TRBD1. Germline CDR1 reads SQVTM; CDR2 reads ANQGSEA. V lost 4 bases to trimming and J lost 6 bases; unmatched junction nucleotides: 5. The CDR3 is 12 residues long. In nucleotides, the CDR3 is TGCAGCGTTGGGGGGACAGGTGGCGAGCAGTACTTC. It is translated as CSVGGTGGEQYF.

This sequence joins TRBV20-1 and TRBJ1-5; D unclear. Germline CDR1 is DFQATT and CDR2 is SNEGSKA (reference sequence). The CDR3 loop spans 15 amino acids. The V end lost 8 bases, the J end lost 0 bases, and 17 bases lay between the germline ends. CDR3 coding DNA: TGCAGTACCGCGCCGGGCCCCGATAGCAATCAGCCCCAGCATTTT. Its translation: CSTAPGPDSNQPQHF.

This sequence joins TRBV9 and TRBJ2-3; 8 bases are a match to TRBD2. Germline V gene lookup returns CDR1 SGDLS and CDR2 YYNGEE. The ends lost 1 base at V and 2 bases at J; junction bases unmatched: 6. The CDR3 loop spans 16 amino acids. The DNA for the CDR3 is TGTGCCAGCAGCGTAATGAGTAGCGGGGCCACAGATACGCAGTATTTT. It yields the protein CASSVMSSGATDTQYF.

This clonotype was counted only a few times. The gene calls are TRBV7-9 and TRBJ2-4; D may be TRBD2 (5 bases). Germline CDR1 and CDR2: SEHNR and FQNEAQ (reference sequence). There are 15 residues in the CDR3. V lost 4 bases to trimming and J lost 13 bases, with 23 bases between them. CDR3 amino acids: CASSSALTRRGEQYF. CDR3 nucleotide sequence: TGTGCCAGCAGCTCCGCGTTGACGCGCCGGGGAGAGCAGTACTTC.

This clonotype appeared many times. The genes are TRBV29-1 and TRBJ2-1; a weak D match, TRBD2 (6 bases). The CDR3 is made up of 15 amino acids. V was cut by 7 bases and J by 2 bases, with 18 bases left in between. The germline V gene encodes CDR1 SQVTM and CDR2 ANQGSEA. CDR3 in DNA: TGCAGCGCCGAATGGCGGGGAGACCCCTACAATGAGCAGTTCTTC. This gives the protein CSAEWRGDPYNEQFF.

This clonotype was counted only a few times. V gene TRBV12-3 or TRBV12-4 combines with J gene TRBJ1-2, with D perhaps matching TRBD1 (5 bases). V was shortened by 7 bases and J by 7 bases, with 19 bases between the two germline ends. The CDR3 runs 14 residues. The CDR3 sequence is CASTTGGLTGGYTF. CDR3 nucleotides: TGTGCCAGCACTACGGGGGGACTCACGGGTGGCTACACCTTC.

The chain joins TRBV7-3 to TRBJ1-2; TRBD1 agrees at 7 bases. The CDR3 is 15 residues long. Trimming removed 5 bases from V and 1 base from J; junction bases left unmatched: 7. Germline CDR1 is SGHTA and CDR2 is FQGTGA. CDR3 sequence reads: CASSPKRDSNYGYTF. The CDR3 DNA is TGTGCCAGCAGCCCCAAGAGGGACAGTAACTATGGCTACACCTTC.

Concerning this clonotype: This may stem from a read error, because a much larger clone lies one nucleotide away. The genes are TRBV7-2 and TRBJ2-3; maybe TRBD2 (6 bases). The CDR3 spans 15 residues. CDR1 SGHTA and CDR2 FQGNSA come from the germline V gene. In DNA, the CDR3 is TGTGCCGGCAGCTCCCGTGGGACTAGCACAGATACGCAGTATTTT. Protein product: CAGSSRGTSTDTQYF.

This clonotype has more than one count but fewer than ten. The chain combines TRBV27 with TRBJ2-3; 9 positions agree with TRBD2. Trimming cost V 4 bases and J 5 bases; bases outside gene matches: 7. This CDR3 is built from 15 residues. Germline loops: CDR1 MNHEY, CDR2 SMNVEV (reference sequence). CDR3 residues: CASSYSGGRGDTQYF. The CDR3 nucleotides are TGTGCCAGCAGTTATAGCGGGGGCCGGGGAGATACGCAGTATTTT.